Shown below are 32 T cell receptor beta chains from a single sample sequenced in a study of cytomegalovirus exposure and HLA in healthy donors. The PCR ran on 60 Vbeta and 13 Jbeta primers. Using immunoSEQ multiplex PCR, the repertoire was profiled, and TCRdb retains in-frame clones only, with some absent. The table records 150,000 to 200,000 clones, about 72% of them present only once. Sequencing input: PBMCs. The receptors stem from a human donor in good health.

The V and J genes are TRBV5-1 and TRBJ1-2, with no clear D. CDR1 and CDR2 from the germline V gene are SGHRS and YFSETQ. This CDR3 is built from 20 residues. Trimming shortened V by 4 bases and J by 4 bases, and 32 bases separated the two germline ends. CDR3 in amino acids: CASSPGVTEDRKGTVYGYTF. In DNA form, the CDR3 reads TGCGCCAGCAGCCCCGGGGTCACGGAAGATCGAAAGGGCACTGTCTATGGCTACACCTTC.

The chain employs TRBV27 and TRBJ2-3, with TRBD2 matching 13 bases. Germline CDR1 MNHEY, CDR2 SMNVEV (reference sequence). V dropped 4 bases and J dropped 2; count of bases not matched to a gene: 12. The CDR3 is made up of 19 amino acids. The CDR3 DNA reads as TGTGCCAGCAGTTCCCTCTGGACTAGCGGGGGCCCCTCCACAGATACGCAGTATTTT. Its protein is CASSSLWTSGGPSTDTQYF.

The rearrangement uses TRBV6-5 and TRBJ2-1, with 7 bases identical to TRBD2. The trim removed 4 bases at V and 9 bases at J, leaving 9 bases unmatched. This CDR3 has 14 residues. Germline lookup yields CDR1 MNHEY and CDR2 SVGAGI. The CDR3 protein is CASSSAGGIGEQFF. The DNA for the CDR3 is TGTGCCAGCAGTTCCGCCGGGGGGATCGGTGAGCAGTTCTTC.

V and J are TRBV5-5 and TRBJ1-2; D gene uncertain. Trimming took 0 bases from V and 1 from J, leaving 4 bases between them. The CDR3 spans 13 residues. Germline assignment: CDR1 SGHKS and CDR2 YYEKEE (reference sequence). The CDR3 nucleotides read TGTGCCAGCAGCTTGGGCGGTAACTATGGCTACACCTTC. Encoded protein: CASSLGGNYGYTF.

This clone was observed a handful of times. The chain is built from TRBV6-1 and TRBJ1-3, with D perhaps TRBD1 (5 bases). Germline loops: CDR1 MNHNS, CDR2 SASEGT. With 2 bases removed from V and 2 bases from J, the gap between germline ends came to 10 bases. The CDR3 contains 15 residues. The CDR3 nucleotides are TGTGCCAGCAGTGAATGGGGGACTACTGGAAACACCATATATTTT. Its translation: CASSEWGTTGNTIYF.

The V and J genes are TRBV18 and TRBJ2-5, with D hard to call. CDR1 is KGHSH and CDR2 is LQKENI in the germline V gene. Deletions cut 2 bases from V and 5 bases from J, with 6 bases between. The CDR3 contains 12 residues. CDR3 region: CASSPGDETQYF. The CDR3 DNA sequence: TGTGCCAGCTCACCAGGAGATGAGACCCAGTACTTC.

This chain connects TRBV7-9 to TRBJ2-7, with TRBD1 identical over 7 bases. Trimming removed 1 base from V and 2 bases from J; junction bases left unmatched: 2. CDR1 and CDR2 from the germline V gene are SEHNR and FQNEAQ (reference sequence). The length of the CDR3 is 14 residues. The CDR3 loop reads CASSLGGTAYEQYF. Here the CDR3 DNA reads TGTGCCAGCAGCTTAGGGGGGACAGCCTACGAGCAGTACTTC.

This chain links TRBV6-6 with TRBJ2-6; 8 nucleotides agree with TRBD1. V gave up 6 bases and J gave up 2 bases; unmatched junction bases: 6. This CDR3 is built from 16 residues. The germline V gene has CDR1 MNHNY and CDR2 SVGAGI (reference sequence). CDR3 region: CASRMDRVPGANVLTF. DNA of the CDR3: TGTGCCAGCAGGATGGACAGGGTCCCTGGGGCCAACGTCCTGACTTTC.

As regards this clone: An end of the junction differs from the germline gene, which may be a read error. The chain links TRBV2 to TRBJ1-1, with 8 positions matching TRBD1. The CDR3 is made up of 16 amino acids. Germline V gene data show CDR1 as SNHLY and CDR2 as FYNNEI. The CDR3 region has the DNA TGTGCCAGCAGCGAAGACAGGGGCGTCGCTAACGCTGAAGCTTTCTTT. Amino acids: CASSEDRGVANAEAFF. The variable domain in full, with the rest retrieved from reference TRBV2 and TRBJ1-1, is EPEVTQTPSHQVTQMGQEVILRCVPISNHLYFYWYRQILGQKVEFLVSFYNNEISEKSEIFDDQFSVERPDGSNFTLKIRSTKLEDSAMYFCASSEDRGVANAEAFFGQGTRLTVV.

This clone was detected once. V and J are TRBV29-1 and TRBJ1-4; 10 positions match TRBD1. This CDR3 region has 13 residues. Germline V gene sequence: CDR1 SQVTM, CDR2 ANQGSEA. Trimming at V came to 7 bases and at J to 4 bases, leaving 3 bases not matched to a gene. CDR3 sequence (DNA): TGCAGCGCCGGACAGGGGGTTAATGAAAAACTGTTTTTT. It is translated as CSAGQGVNEKLFF.

At least ten counts were recorded for this clone. The chain uses TRBV6-4 and TRBJ2-3; 13 nucleotides align to TRBD2. The CDR3 has 15 residues. Per germline, CDR1 MRHNA and CDR2 SNTAGT. Trimming removed 2 bases from V and 4 bases from J; junction bases left unmatched: 0. CDR3 in amino acids: CASSDTSGGADTQYF. The CDR3 DNA reads TGTGCCAGCAGTGACACTAGCGGGGGGGCAGATACGCAGTATTTT.

CDR3 protein: CASRPAGTGYYEQYF. The DNA for the CDR3 is TGTGCCAGCAGACCTGCCGGGACAGGGTATTACGAGCAGTACTTC. The rearrangement links TRBV6-5 to TRBJ2-7; 9 bases fit TRBD1. This CDR3 has 15 amino acids. Germline CDR1 and CDR2: MNHEY and SVGAGI. Germline trimming cut 6 bases from V and 4 bases from J; bases unmatched to any gene: 10.

The V call is TRBV19, the J call TRBJ2-2; D remains ambiguous. The germline CDR1 and CDR2 sequences are LNHDA and SQIVND (reference sequence). This CDR3 spans 13 amino acids. Trimming pared 7 bases from V and 1 base from J, leaving 7 bases between. The CDR3: CASTTGNTGELFF. In DNA form, the CDR3 reads TGTGCCAGTACCACCGGGAACACCGGGGAGCTGTTTTTT.

The gene calls are TRBV5-1 and TRBJ1-6; 8 bases align to TRBD1. Losses at the gene ends were 0 bases for V and 10 bases for J; bases not matched to a gene: 6. This CDR3 comprises 15 residues. Germline V gives CDR1 SGHRS, CDR2 YFSETQ. CDR3 nucleotides: TGCGCCAGCAGCTTGGTCGCAGGGGGCAACTCACCCCTCCACTTT. It codes for CASSLVAGGNSPLHF.

V usage is TRBV19 and J usage is TRBJ2-1; a weak D match, TRBD2 (6 bases). The germline CDR1 and CDR2 sequences are LNHDA and SQIVND (reference sequence). The CDR3 is 17 amino acids. Trimming stripped 1 base from V and 0 bases from J, with 13 bases between. In DNA form, the CDR3 reads TGTGCCAGTAGTATAGGGGTTGGAGGGAGCTCCTACAATGAGCAGTTCTTC. This codes for CASSIGVGGSSYNEQFF.

V is TRBV7-6 and J is TRBJ1-3; possible D gene TRBD1, 6 bases. Germline values: CDR1 SGHVS, CDR2 FNYEAQ. V was pared by 1 base and J by 7 bases, with 20 bases between. CDR3 length: 17 residues. CDR3 sequence (DNA): TGTGCCAGCAGCTTAGGCGGGCGAGGGGGGGACATCAACACCATATATTTT. Protein sequence: CASSLGGRGGDINTIYF.

This chain connects TRBV5-4 to TRBJ1-1; perhaps TRBD1 as D (6 bases). Germline V lookup: CDR1 SGHNT, CDR2 YYREEE (reference sequence). The V end was cut by 3 bases, the J end by 5 bases, with 23 bases between. This CDR3 region has 17 residues. CDR3 in amino acids: CASSSWGHPLGETEAFF. In DNA form, the CDR3 reads TGTGCCAGCAGCTCCTGGGGGCACCCATTAGGAGAAACTGAAGCTTTCTTT. Full variable domain (missing parts from reference TRBV5-4 and TRBJ1-1): ETGVTQSPTHLIKTRGQQVTLRCSSQSGHNTVSWYQQALGQGPQFIFQYYREEENGRGNFPPRFSGLQFPNYSSELNVNALELDDSALYLCASSSWGHPLGETEAFFGQGTRLTVV.

The rearrangement joins TRBV19 to TRBJ1-1; D may be TRBD1 (5 bases). Germline loops: CDR1 LNHDA, CDR2 SQIVND (reference sequence). The CDR3 covers 13 residues. Trimming cost V 7 bases and J 2 bases, with 11 bases left between them. The CDR3 coding sequence is TGTGCCAGTAATGCGGGGCTCAACACTGAAGCTTTCTTT. Amino acid sequence: CASNAGLNTEAFF.

In its sample, this clone was seen once. The gene calls are TRBV27 and TRBJ1-2, with no clear D. The germline V gene has CDR1 MNHEY and CDR2 SMNVEV (reference sequence). With 3 bases removed from V and 4 bases from J, the gap between germline ends came to 9 bases. The CDR3 loop spans 13 amino acids. The CDR3 DNA reads TGTGCCAGCAGTTTCCGGGAGAGCTATGGCTACACCTTC. This sequence encodes CASSFRESYGYTF.

This clone was observed a few times. The chain combines TRBV18 with TRBJ1-5; 8 nucleotides line up with TRBD1. There are 17 residues in the CDR3. The ends lost 1 base at V and 3 bases at J; junction bases unmatched: 8. The germline V gene encodes CDR1 KGHSH and CDR2 LQKENI. The chain's CDR3 is CASSPQSGGTNNQPQHF. Written as DNA, the CDR3 is TGTGCCAGCTCACCACAGTCAGGGGGCACGAACAATCAGCCCCAGCATTTT.

This rearrangement joins TRBV25-1 to TRBJ2-2; 9 positions match TRBD1. This CDR3 region has 18 residues. Germline CDR1 is MGHDK and CDR2 is SYGVNS. V trimming: 4 bases; J trimming: 3 bases; junction bases outside the gene matches: 12. For the CDR3, the DNA is TGTGCCAGCAGTGGGGACAGGGACGTCTTGTTAGACACCGGGGAGCTGTTTTTT. Amino acid sequence: CASSGDRDVLLDTGELFF. The variable domain in full, completed from reference TRBV25-1 and TRBJ2-2, reads EADIYQTPRYLVIGTGKKITLECSQTMGHDKMYWYQQDPGMELHLIHYSYGVNSTEKGDLSSESTVSRIRTEHFPLTLESARPSHTSQYLCASSGDRDVLLDTGELFFGEGSRLTVL.

This clone occurred a few times. V is TRBV6-5 and J is TRBJ1-1; the D gene is possibly TRBD1 (6 bases). With 7 bases removed from V and 3 bases from J, the gap between germline ends came to 12 bases. This CDR3 spans 13 amino acids. The germline V gene has CDR1 MNHEY and CDR2 SVGAGI. CDR3 loop: CASTLRQDTEAFF. The CDR3 DNA reads TGTGCCAGCACCCTGAGACAGGACACTGAAGCTTTCTTT.

The chain links TRBV19 to TRBJ2-3, with 10 nucleotides matching TRBD2. This CDR3 is 18 amino acids long. In germline, CDR1 is LNHDA, CDR2 SQIVND (reference sequence). V was clipped by 4 bases and J by 0 bases; unmatched bases: 10. The CDR3 is CASSTSGGQRVSTDTQYF. In DNA form, the CDR3 reads TGTGCCAGTAGTACTAGCGGGGGACAACGGGTTAGCACAGATACGCAGTATTTT.

The rearrangement uses TRBV5-1 and TRBJ1-4; a weak D match, TRBD1 (5 bases). Germline V CDR1 and CDR2: SGHRS, YFSETQ. Trimming stripped 2 bases from V and 7 bases from J, with 9 bases between. This CDR3 region has 13 residues. The DNA of the CDR3 is TGCGCCAGCAGCTTACAGGCTGGTGAAAAACTGTTTTTT. It translates to CASSLQAGEKLFF.

The chain has TRBV9 and TRBJ1-2; D not resolved. With 2 bases removed from V and 8 bases from J, the gap between germline ends came to 13 bases. Germline CDR1 SGDLS, CDR2 YYNGEE. The CDR3 has 13 residues. CDR3 nucleotides: TGTGCCAGCAGCGTGGAGGGCACCTTGGGCTACACCTTC. It yields the protein CASSVEGTLGYTF.

The V call is TRBV2, the J call TRBJ1-2; weak D call: TRBD1 (5 bases). CDR3 length: 15 amino acids. Looked up from germline, CDR1 is SNHLY and CDR2 is FYNNEI. V lost 7 bases to trimming and J lost 8 bases, with 23 bases between them. CDR3 DNA: TGTGCCAGCAAACCGCAACCAGGGCCCTTATCGGGCTACACCTTC. Translating gives CASKPQPGPLSGYTF.

The chain has TRBV9 and TRBJ2-7, with TRBD1 matching over 10 bases. The ends lost 4 bases at V and 1 base at J; junction bases unmatched: 8. This CDR3 contains 16 residues. Looked up from germline, CDR1 is SGDLS and CDR2 is YYNGEE. CDR3 DNA: TGTGCCAGCAGCTCCCCCGGGACAGGGGTTTCCTACGAGCAGTACTTC. Translated: CASSSPGTGVSYEQYF.

This rearrangement joins TRBV7-6 to TRBJ1-6; 9 bases are shared with TRBD1. The length of the CDR3 is 15 residues. V trimming: 3 bases; J trimming: 7 bases; junction bases outside the gene matches: 4. Germline loops: CDR1 SGHVS, CDR2 FNYEAQ. The CDR3 protein is CASSLSGTGNSPLHF. The CDR3 nucleotides are TGTGCCAGCAGCTTGTCCGGGACAGGGAATTCACCCCTCCACTTT.

This clone was seen only a few times. J is TRBJ1-6 and V is TRBV7-2; D might be TRBD1 (6 bases). Germline V gives CDR1 SGHTA, CDR2 FQGNSA. This CDR3 comprises 15 residues. V was trimmed by 5 bases and J by 7 bases, leaving 15 bases between them. CDR3 sequence reads: CASSRLAGANSPLHF. The CDR3 region has the DNA TGTGCCAGCAGCCGTCTGGCAGGGGCCAATTCACCCCTCCACTTT.

This clone was detected only a few times. The chain carries TRBV4-1 and TRBJ2-4, with TRBD1 matching 8 bases. CDR1 is MGHRA, CDR2 YSYEKL, per germline. Unmatched junction bases numbered 6, after V lost 2 bases and J lost 0 bases. The CDR3 has 17 amino acids. CDR3 protein: CASSQQPGTGAKNIQYF. In DNA, the CDR3 is TGCGCCAGCAGCCAACAACCCGGGACAGGAGCCAAAAACATTCAGTACTTC.

The chain joins TRBV10-3 to TRBJ1-1; 9 nucleotides match TRBD1. The CDR3 covers 16 residues. V lost 6 bases and J lost 3; bases outside the gene matches: 11. The germline gives CDR1 ENHRY, CDR2 SYGVKD. CDR3 in amino acids: CAIRTGGVDGDTEAFF. The CDR3 nucleotides are TGTGCCATCAGGACAGGGGGGGTGGATGGGGACACTGAAGCTTTCTTT.

V usage is TRBV20-1 and J usage is TRBJ1-2; tentative D call: TRBD1 (5 bases). The germline V and J ends were trimmed by 3 bases and 6 bases, with 8 bases remaining between them. Germline-derived CDR1 and CDR2 are DFQATT and SNEGSKA (reference sequence). This CDR3 has 11 residues. CDR3 in amino acids: CSARQGDGYTF. The DNA of the CDR3 is TGCAGTGCTAGGCAGGGTGATGGCTACACCTTC.